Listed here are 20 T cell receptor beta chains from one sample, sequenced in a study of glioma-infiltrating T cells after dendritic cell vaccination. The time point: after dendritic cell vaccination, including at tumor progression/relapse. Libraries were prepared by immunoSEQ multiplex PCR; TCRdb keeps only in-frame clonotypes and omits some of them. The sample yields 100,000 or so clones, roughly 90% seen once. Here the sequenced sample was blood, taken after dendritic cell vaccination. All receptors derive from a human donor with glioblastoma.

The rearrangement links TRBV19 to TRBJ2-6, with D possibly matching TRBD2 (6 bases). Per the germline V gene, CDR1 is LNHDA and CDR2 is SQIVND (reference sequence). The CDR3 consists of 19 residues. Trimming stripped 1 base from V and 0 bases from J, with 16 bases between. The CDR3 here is CASSIARGTASSGANVLTF. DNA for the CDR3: TGTGCCAGTAGTATAGCCCGGGGGACTGCCAGCTCTGGGGCCAACGTCCTGACTTTC.

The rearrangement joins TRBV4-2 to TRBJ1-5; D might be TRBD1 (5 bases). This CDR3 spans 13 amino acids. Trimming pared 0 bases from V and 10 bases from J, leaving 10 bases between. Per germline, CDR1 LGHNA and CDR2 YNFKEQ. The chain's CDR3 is CASSQDRQGPQHF. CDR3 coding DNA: TGTGCCAGCAGCCAAGATAGGCAGGGACCCCAGCATTTT.

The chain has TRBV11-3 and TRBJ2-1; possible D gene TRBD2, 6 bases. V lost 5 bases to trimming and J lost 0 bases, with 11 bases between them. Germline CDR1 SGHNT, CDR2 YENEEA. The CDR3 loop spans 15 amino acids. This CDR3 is CASSLAFGSYNEQFF. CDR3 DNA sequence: TGTGCCAGCAGCCTAGCGTTCGGCTCCTACAATGAGCAGTTCTTC.

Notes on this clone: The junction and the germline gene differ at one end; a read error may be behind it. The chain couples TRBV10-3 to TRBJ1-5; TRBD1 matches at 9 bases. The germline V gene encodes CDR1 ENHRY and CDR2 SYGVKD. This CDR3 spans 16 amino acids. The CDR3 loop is CASSEAPGQGHEPQHF. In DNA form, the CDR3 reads TGTGCCAGCAGTGAAGCGCCGGGACAGGGACACGAGCCCCAGCATTTT.

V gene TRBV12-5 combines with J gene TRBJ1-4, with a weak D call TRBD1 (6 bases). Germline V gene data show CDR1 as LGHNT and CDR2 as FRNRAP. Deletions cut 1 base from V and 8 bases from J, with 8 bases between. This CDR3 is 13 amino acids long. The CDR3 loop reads CASGLAGEEKLFF. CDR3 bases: TGTGCTAGTGGTTTGGCAGGGGAGGAAAAACTGTTTTTT.

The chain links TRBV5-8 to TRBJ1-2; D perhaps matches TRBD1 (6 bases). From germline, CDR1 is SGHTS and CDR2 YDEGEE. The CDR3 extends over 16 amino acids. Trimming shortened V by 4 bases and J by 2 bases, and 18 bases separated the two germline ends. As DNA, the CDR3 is TGTGCCAGCAGCCCGTCCTTCCCCGGGACAAACTATGGCTACACCTTC. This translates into CASSPSFPGTNYGYTF.

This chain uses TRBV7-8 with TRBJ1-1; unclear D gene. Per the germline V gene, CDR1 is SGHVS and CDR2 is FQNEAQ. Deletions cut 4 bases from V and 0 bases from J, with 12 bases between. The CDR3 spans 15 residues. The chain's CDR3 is CASSSRGFMNTEAFF. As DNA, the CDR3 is TGTGCCAGCAGCTCCCGGGGTTTCATGAACACTGAAGCTTTCTTT.

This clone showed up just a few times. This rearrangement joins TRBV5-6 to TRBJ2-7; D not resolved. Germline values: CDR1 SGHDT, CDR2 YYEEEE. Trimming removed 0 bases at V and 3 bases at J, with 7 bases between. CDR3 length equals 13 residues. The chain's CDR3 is CASSLGIYYEQYF. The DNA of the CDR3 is TGTGCCAGCAGCTTGGGAATCTACTACGAGCAGTACTTC.

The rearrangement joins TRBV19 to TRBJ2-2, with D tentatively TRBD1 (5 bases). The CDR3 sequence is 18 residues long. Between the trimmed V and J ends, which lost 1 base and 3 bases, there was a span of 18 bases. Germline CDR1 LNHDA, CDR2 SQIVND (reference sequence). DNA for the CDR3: TGTGCCAGTAGTATAGCCCCGGGTAGGGGCCCCTACACCGGGGAGCTGTTTTTT. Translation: CASSIAPGRGPYTGELFF.

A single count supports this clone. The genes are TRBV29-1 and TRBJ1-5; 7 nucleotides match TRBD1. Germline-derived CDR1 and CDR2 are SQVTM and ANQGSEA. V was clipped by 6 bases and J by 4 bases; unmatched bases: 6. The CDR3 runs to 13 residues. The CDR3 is CSVTTGVNQPQHF. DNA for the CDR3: TGCAGCGTAACTACAGGGGTAAATCAGCCCCAGCATTTT.

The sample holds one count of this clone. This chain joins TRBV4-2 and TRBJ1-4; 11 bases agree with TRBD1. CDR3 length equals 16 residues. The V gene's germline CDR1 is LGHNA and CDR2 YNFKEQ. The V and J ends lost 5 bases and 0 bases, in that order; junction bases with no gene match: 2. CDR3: CASSGQGASTNEKLFF. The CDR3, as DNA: TGTGCCAGCAGCGGACAGGGGGCTTCAACTAATGAAAAACTGTTTTTT.

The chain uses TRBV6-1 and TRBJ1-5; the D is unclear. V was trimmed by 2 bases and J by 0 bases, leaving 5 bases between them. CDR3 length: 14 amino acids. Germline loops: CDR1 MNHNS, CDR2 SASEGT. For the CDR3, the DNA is TGTGCCAGCAGTGAATCGTATAGCAATCAGCCCCAGCATTTT. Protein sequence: CASSESYSNQPQHF.

CDR3 nucleotides: TGCGCCAGCAGGCGGGAACTCTACAATGAGCAGTTCTTC. Protein sequence: CASRRELYNEQFF. The gene calls are TRBV5-1 and TRBJ2-1; D might be TRBD2 (6 bases). CDR1 is SGHRS and CDR2 is YFSETQ in the germline V gene. Trimming cost V 5 bases and J 3 bases, with 9 bases left between them. There are 13 residues in the CDR3.

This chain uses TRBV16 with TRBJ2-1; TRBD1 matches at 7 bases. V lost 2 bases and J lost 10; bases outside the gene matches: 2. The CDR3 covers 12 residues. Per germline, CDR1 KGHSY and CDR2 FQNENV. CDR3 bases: TGTGCCAGCAGCCAAACAGGGGTAGAGCAGTTCTTC. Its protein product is CASSQTGVEQFF.

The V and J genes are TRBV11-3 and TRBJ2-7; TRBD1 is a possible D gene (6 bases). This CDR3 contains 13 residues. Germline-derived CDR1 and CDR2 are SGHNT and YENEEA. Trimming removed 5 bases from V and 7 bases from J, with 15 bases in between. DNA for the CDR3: TGTGCCAGCAGCCAAAGGGGACAAAATGAGCAGTACTTC. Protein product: CASSQRGQNEQYF.

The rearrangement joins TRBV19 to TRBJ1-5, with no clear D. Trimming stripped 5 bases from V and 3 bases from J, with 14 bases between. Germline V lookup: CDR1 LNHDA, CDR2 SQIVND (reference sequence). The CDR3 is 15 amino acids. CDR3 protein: CASSLVGVTNQPQHF. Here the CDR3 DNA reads TGTGCCAGTAGTCTAGTGGGAGTAACCAATCAGCCCCAGCATTTT.

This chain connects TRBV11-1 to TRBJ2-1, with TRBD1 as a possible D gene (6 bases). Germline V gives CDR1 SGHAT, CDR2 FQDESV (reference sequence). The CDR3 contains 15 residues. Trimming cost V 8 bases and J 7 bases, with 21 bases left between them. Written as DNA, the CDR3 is TGTGCCAGCGATACTGAGGGGGTTGGGGAGAATGAGCAGTTCTTC. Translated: CASDTEGVGENEQFF. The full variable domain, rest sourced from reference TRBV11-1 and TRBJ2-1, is EAEVAQSPRYKITEKSQAVAFWCDPISGHATLYWYRQILGQGPELLVQFQDESVVDDSQLPKDRFSAERLKGVDSTLKIQPAELGDSAMYLCASDTEGVGENEQFFGPGTRLTVL.

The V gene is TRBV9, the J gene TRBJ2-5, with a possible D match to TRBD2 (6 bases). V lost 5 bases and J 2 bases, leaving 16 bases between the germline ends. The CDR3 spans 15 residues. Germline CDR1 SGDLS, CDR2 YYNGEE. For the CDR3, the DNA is TGTGCCAGCAGTCTACGCGGGGCGGGACAAGAGACCCAGTACTTC. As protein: CASSLRGAGQETQYF.

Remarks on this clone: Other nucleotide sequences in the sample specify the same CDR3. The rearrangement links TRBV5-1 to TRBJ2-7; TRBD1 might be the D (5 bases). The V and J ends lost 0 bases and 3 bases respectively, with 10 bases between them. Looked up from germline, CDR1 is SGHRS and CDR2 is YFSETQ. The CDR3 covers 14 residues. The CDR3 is CASSLGQNNYEQYF. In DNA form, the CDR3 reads TGCGCCAGCAGCTTGGGACAGAACAACTACGAGCAGTACTTC.

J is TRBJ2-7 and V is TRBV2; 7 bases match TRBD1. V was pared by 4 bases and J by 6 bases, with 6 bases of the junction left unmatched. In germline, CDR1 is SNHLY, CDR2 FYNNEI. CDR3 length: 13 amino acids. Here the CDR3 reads CASSADRALEQYF. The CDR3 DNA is TGTGCCAGCAGTGCCGACAGGGCCCTCGAGCAGTACTTC. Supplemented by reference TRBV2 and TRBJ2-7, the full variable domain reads EPEVTQTPSHQVTQMGQEVILRCVPISNHLYFYWYRQILGQKVEFLVSFYNNEISEKSEIFDDQFSVERPDGSNFTLKIRSTKLEDSAMYFCASSADRALEQYFGPGTRLTVT.